The rows below give T cell receptor beta chains drawn from one sample of a study of T cell changes during pregnancy in multiple sclerosis. The protocol was immunoSEQ multiplex PCR, while the TCRdb copy is restricted to in-frame clones and leaves out a portion. The sample holds about 87,000 clones, 85% to 95% seen once. The sample in question was peripheral blood, obtained in the third trimester of pregnancy. The receptors originated from a female donor in good health, enrolled as a control in a pregnancy study. The CDR3 runs from the conserved cysteine through the conserved F or W. The D gene is left open where the match is weak. Some rows have no size entry. The others give once, few or many, or a class for an expanded clone.

V	size	D	J	CDR3	DNA
TRBV2	.	.	TRBJ2-7	CASRSGDAYEQYF	TGTGCCAGCAGGTCGGGGGACGCCTACGAGCAGTACTTC
TRBV19	.	.	TRBJ1-1	CASSRGAGLNTEAFF	TGTGCCAGTAGTAGGGGAGCGGGGTTGAACACTGAAGCTTTCTTT
TRBV5-1	.	.	TRBJ1-2	CASSLGIGENYGYTF	TGCGCCAGCAGCTTGGGGATCGGGGAAAACTATGGCTACACCTTC
TRBV5-1	.	.	TRBJ2-4	CASSLGDSIQYF	TGCGCCAGCAGCTTGGGCGACAGCATTCAGTACTTC
TRBV9	.	.	TRBJ1-1	CASSRSFSDTEAFF	TGTGCCAGCAGTCGTTCCTTTTCAGACACTGAAGCTTTCTTT
TRBV28	.	.	TRBJ2-5	CASSLSQGTLGTQYF	TGTGCCAGCAGTTTGTCCCAGGGGACGCTGGGGACCCAGTACTTC
TRBV12-5	.	TRBD2	TRBJ2-5	CASGFGRAGSETQYF	TGTGCTAGTGGTTTTGGGAGGGCGGGCTCGGAGACCCAGTACTTC
TRBV27	.	TRBD1	TRBJ2-5	CASSPLTGSETQYF	TGTGCCAGCAGCCCCTTGACAGGGTCTGAGACCCAGTACTTC
TRBV7-9	.	TRBD1	TRBJ1-5	CASSQGDQPQHF	TGTGCCAGCAGCCAGGGGGATCAGCCCCAGCATTTT
TRBV6-6	.	TRBD1	TRBJ1-1	CASSPWVTGGGTEAFF	TGTGCCAGCAGCCCCTGGGTTACAGGGGGTGGCACTGAAGCTTTCTTT
TRBV30	.	TRBD2	TRBJ2-7	CAWGLAGGGSYEQYF	TGTGCCTGGGGACTAGCGGGAGGGGGTAGCTACGAGCAGTACTTC
TRBV4-1	.	TRBD2	TRBJ2-7	CASSQDGSGGIAGDSYEQYF	TGCGCCAGCAGCCAAGATGGGTCGGGTGGTATAGCGGGAGACTCCTACGAGCAGTACTTC
TRBV25-1	.	TRBD2	TRBJ2-7	CASSDTSWGGRSYEQYF	TGTGCCAGCAGTGACACCTCCTGGGGCGGGAGATCTTACGAGCAGTACTTC
TRBV27	.	.	TRBJ2-3	CASISYGQGLGDTQYF	TGTGCCAGCATCTCGTACGGGCAGGGTCTGGGGGATACGCAGTATTTT
TRBV5-1	.	TRBD1	TRBJ1-2	CASSSGDRINYGYTF	TGCGCCAGCAGCTCGGGGGACAGGATAAACTATGGCTACACCTTC
TRBV6-5	once	.	TRBJ1-1	CASRPGPGGTEAFF	TGTGCCAGCAGGCCGGGACCGGGGGGGACTGAAGCTTTCTTT
TRBV5-4	once	TRBD1	TRBJ1-2	CASSRGTGGLYGYTF	TGTGCCAGCAGCAGAGGGACAGGGGGCCTCTATGGCTACACCTTC
TRBV11-2	.	TRBD2	TRBJ2-1	CASSLVLAVDNEQFF	TGTGCCAGCAGCTTAGTCCTAGCGGTCGACAATGAGCAGTTCTTC
TRBV28	.	TRBD1	TRBJ2-7	CASKRTGNSYEQYF	TGTGCCAGCAAACGGACAGGGAACTCCTACGAGCAGTACTTC
TRBV2	.	TRBD1	TRBJ2-7	CASRPGTGGNEQYF	TGTGCCAGCAGGCCCGGGACAGGGGGCAACGAGCAGTACTTC
TRBV10-3	.	TRBD1	TRBJ2-1	CAISSRDRGRDEQFF	TGTGCCATCAGTAGCCGGGACAGGGGGCGAGATGAGCAGTTCTTC
TRBV28	.	.	TRBJ2-7	CASAAGGSSYEQYF	TGTGCCAGCGCCGCCGGGGGATCCTCCTACGAGCAGTACTTC
TRBV6-5	.	.	TRBJ1-4	CASSYSMREGEKLFF	TGTGCCAGCAGTTACTCGATGAGGGAAGGGGAAAAACTGTTTTTT
TRBV5-1	once	.	TRBJ1-3	CASSSDSSGNTIYF	TGCGCCAGCAGCTCGGACTCATCTGGAAACACCATATATTTT
TRBV27	.	TRBD2	TRBJ2-3	CASSSDRTSWGTDTQYF	TGTGCCAGCAGTTCAGATCGGACTAGTTGGGGCACAGATACGCAGTATTTT
TRBV6-4	once	.	TRBJ1-4	CASSDSAGQGEKLFF	TGTGCCAGCAGTGACTCCGCTGGACAAGGTGAAAAACTGTTTTTT
TRBV7-2	.	TRBD2	TRBJ2-3	CASSSLAGAPDTQYF	TGTGCCAGCAGCTCTTTAGCGGGAGCTCCAGATACGCAGTATTTT
TRBV14	.	TRBD1	TRBJ2-7	CASSQTPGQGTYEQYF	TGTGCCAGCAGCCAGACGCCGGGACAGGGAACCTACGAGCAGTACTTC
TRBV5-1	.	.	TRBJ2-7	CASSFDAVADEQYF	TGCGCCAGCAGCTTTGATGCGGTCGCCGACGAGCAGTACTTC
TRBV4-1	.	TRBD1	TRBJ2-3	CASSQGQTGSTDTQYF	TGCGCCAGCAGCCAAGGACAGACAGGGAGCACAGATACGCAGTATTTT
TRBV2	.	TRBD2	TRBJ2-1	CASRPGLAAYNEQFF	TGTGCCAGCAGACCGGGACTAGCCGCCTACAATGAGCAGTTCTTC
TRBV4-1	.	TRBD2	TRBJ2-7	CASSRLTSGTYEQYF	TGCGCCAGCAGCCGTCTCACTAGCGGGACCTACGAGCAGTACTTC